This entry describes one T cell receptor beta chain. The method was immunoSEQ multiplex PCR; TCRdb's version includes in-frame clones alone and lacks a portion of them. The top ten hold roughly 1.4% of the sample, which has 80,000 or so clones, under 95% seen once. This sample is drawn from a study of T cell changes during pregnancy in multiple sclerosis. V was shortened by 2 bases and J by 11 bases, with 13 bases between the two germline ends. This CDR3 comprises 13 residues. CDR1 is MNHEY and CDR2 is SMNVEV in the germline V gene (reference sequence). The TCR comes from a female donor with multiple sclerosis, enrolled in a pregnancy study. The rearrangement links TRBV27 to TRBJ1-5, with D hard to call. Sequences were derived from peripheral blood, sampled before pregnancy. The DNA for the CDR3 is TGTGCCAGCAGTTTACTCGGTACTTCGGCCCAGCATTTT. Translation: CASSLLGTSAQHF.